The 16 T cell receptor beta chains presented below share a single source sample, sequenced in a study of blood T cell repertoires in COVID-19. Assay: immunoSEQ multiplex PCR; the TCRdb copy retains only in-frame clones and omits some. The profile shows about 220,000 clones, just under 85% of them singletons. Source material: PBMCs or T cells enriched from blood (not recorded which). The source is a woman in her thirties or forties with acute COVID-19.

The gene calls are TRBV10-2 and TRBJ2-3; TRBD1 agrees at 7 bases. Germline V gives CDR1 WSHSY, CDR2 SAAADI. The J segment lost 0 bases and the V segment lost 6 bases, leaving 9 bases of the junction unmatched. CDR3 length equals 16 residues. The CDR3 nucleotides read TGCGCCAGCAGCGAAACGGACAGGCGTAGCACAGATACGCAGTATTTT. Protein sequence: CASSETDRRSTDTQYF.

The rearrangement uses TRBV6-2 or TRBV6-3 and TRBJ2-2, with TRBD2 identical over 9 bases. With V trimmed by 2 bases and J by 6 bases, 4 bases remained unmatched. CDR3 size: 15 residues. Germline values: CDR1 MNHEY, CDR2 SVGEGT. DNA for the CDR3: TGTGCCAGCAGTTACGGTTTAGCGGGGGCCGGGGAGCTGTTTTTT. Its translation is CASSYGLAGAGELFF.

The chain carries TRBV2 and TRBJ2-7, with a possible D match to TRBD2 (7 bases). The CDR3 runs 14 residues. CDR1 and CDR2 from the germline V gene are SNHLY and FYNNEI. The V and J ends lost 7 bases and 5 bases respectively, with 18 bases between them. For the CDR3, the DNA is TGTGCCAGCATACGGGGGGCAGCTTCCAACGAGCAGTACTTC. Protein product: CASIRGAASNEQYF. The entire variable domain, with the rest obtained from reference TRBV2 and TRBJ2-7, is as follows: EPEVTQTPSHQVTQMGQEVILRCVPISNHLYFYWYRQILGQKVEFLVSFYNNEISEKSEIFDDQFSVERPDGSNFTLKIRSTKLEDSAMYFCASIRGAASNEQYFGPGTRLTVT.

This clone came up once. The junction departs from germline at one end; a sequencing error may be responsible. The gene calls are TRBV6-1 and TRBJ2-7; TRBD2 matches at 11 bases. This CDR3 is built from 16 residues. CDR1 MNHNS and CDR2 SASEGT come from the germline V gene. Here the CDR3 reads CASREGTSGNSYEQYF. CDR3 nucleotide sequence: TGTGCCAGCAGGGAAGGGACTAGCGGAAACTCCTACGAGCAGTACTTC.

This clone was seen a few times. The rearrangement uses TRBV29-1 and TRBJ1-5, with 7 bases lining up with TRBD1. The V and J ends lost 5 bases and 3 bases, in that order; junction bases with no gene match: 7. The CDR3 contains 14 residues. Germline values: CDR1 SQVTM, CDR2 ANQGSEA. The CDR3 bases are TGCAGCGTTCGACAGGGTGGAGACAATCAGCCCCAGCATTTT. Translated, it gives CSVRQGGDNQPQHF.

V is TRBV18 and J is TRBJ2-3, with 7 nucleotides matching TRBD2. Looked up from germline, CDR1 is KGHSH and CDR2 is LQKENI. The V gene end was trimmed by 6 bases and the J gene end by 1 base; junction bases not matched to a gene: 4. There are 14 residues in the CDR3. CDR3 loop: CASSGLVGTDTQYF. The CDR3 nucleotides read TGTGCCAGCTCCGGACTAGTGGGCACAGATACGCAGTATTTT.

This rearrangement joins TRBV11-2 to TRBJ2-3, with D tentatively TRBD2 (7 bases). V lost 1 base to trimming and J lost 1 base, with 15 bases between them. Germline V CDR1 and CDR2: SGHAT, FQNNGV. This CDR3 contains 17 residues. CDR3 sequence: CASSLGLGGQGTDTQYF. The CDR3 DNA is TGTGCCAGCAGCTTAGGACTCGGGGGGCAGGGCACAGATACGCAGTATTTT.

The V call is TRBV11-3, the J call TRBJ2-1, with D hard to call. This CDR3 is 14 amino acids long. CDR1 is SGHNT and CDR2 is YENEEA in the germline V gene. V was shortened by 5 bases and J by 8 bases, with 16 bases between the two germline ends. CDR3 loop: CASSLYAQSHEQFF. Here the CDR3 DNA reads TGTGCCAGCAGCCTCTACGCTCAATCCCATGAGCAGTTCTTC.

This clone was detected only once. V is TRBV7-9 and J is TRBJ1-5, with D perhaps TRBD1 (5 bases). The V end lost 3 bases, the J end lost 4 bases, and 10 bases lay between the germline ends. In germline, CDR1 is SEHNR, CDR2 FQNEAQ (reference sequence). The CDR3 length is 14 residues. The DNA of the CDR3 is TGTGCCAGCAGCTTGGAAAAGGGGAATCAGCCCCAGCATTTT. Translated: CASSLEKGNQPQHF.

The J gene is TRBJ1-1, the V gene TRBV18, with D perhaps TRBD1 (6 bases). This CDR3 contains 15 residues. Germline lookup yields CDR1 KGHSH and CDR2 LQKENI. Trimming shortened V by 2 bases and J by 0 bases, and 10 bases separated the two germline ends. As DNA, the CDR3 is TGTGCCAGCTCACCAGGACAGCTAATGAACACTGAAGCTTTCTTT. Amino acids: CASSPGQLMNTEAFF. Drawing the rest from reference TRBV18 and TRBJ1-1, the complete variable domain is NAGVMQNPRHLVRRRGQEARLRCSPMKGHSHVYWYRQLPEEGLKFMVYLQKENIIDESGMPKERFSAEFPKEGPSILRIQQVVRGDSAAYFCASSPGQLMNTEAFFGQGTRLTVV.

The chain couples TRBV5-4 to TRBJ2-7, with 9 positions matching TRBD1. J was trimmed by 4 bases and V by 4 bases; bases with no gene match: 6. The CDR3 sequence is 14 residues long. In germline, CDR1 is SGHNT, CDR2 YYREEE (reference sequence). CDR3 in DNA: TGTGCCAGCAGCATGCGGGACAGGGTTTACGAGCAGTACTTC. It is translated as CASSMRDRVYEQYF. Using reference TRBV5-4 and TRBJ2-7 for the parts outside the CDR3, the full variable domain is ETGVTQSPTHLIKTRGQQVTLRCSSQSGHNTVSWYQQALGQGPQFIFQYYREEENGRGNFPPRFSGLQFPNYSSELNVNALELDDSALYLCASSMRDRVYEQYFGPGTRLTVT.

The genes are TRBV7-3 and TRBJ1-2; no reliable D call. CDR1 and CDR2 from the germline V gene are SGHTA and FQGTGA. This CDR3 region has 15 residues. The V and J ends lost 4 bases and 8 bases respectively, with 20 bases between them. CDR3 sequence (DNA): TGTGCCAGCAGCTACCGAGGAGGTGCCCTAGAAGGCTACACCTTC. Protein product: CASSYRGGALEGYTF.

The rearrangement links TRBV4-1 to TRBJ1-3; no definite D call. This CDR3 is built from 15 residues. Trimming left V 1 base short and J 2 bases short, with 9 bases between. Germline V gives CDR1 MGHRA, CDR2 YSYEKL. The CDR3 is CASSQVVTAGNTIYF. In DNA, the CDR3 is TGCGCCAGCAGCCAAGTAGTAACAGCTGGAAACACCATATATTTT.

The J gene is TRBJ2-3, the V gene TRBV4-3; possible D gene TRBD2, 6 bases. The V gene lost 4 bases and the J gene lost 5 bases, with 10 bases spanning the gap. Germline-derived CDR1 and CDR2 are LGHNA and YSLEER. The CDR3 covers 13 residues. The CDR3 here is CASSPGLQDTQYF. In nucleotides, the CDR3 is TGCGCCAGCAGCCCGGGACTGCAAGATACGCAGTATTTT.

This rearrangement joins TRBV5-1 to TRBJ1-5; D unresolved. The CDR3 is made up of 14 amino acids. CDR1 SGHRS and CDR2 YFSETQ come from the germline V gene. V was clipped by 0 bases and J by 5 bases, with 9 bases between them. CDR3 coding DNA: TGCGCCAGCAGCTTGGCGCGGGCGTATCAGCCCCAGCATTTT. Its protein product is CASSLARAYQPQHF.

This clone was seen only a few times. The chain is built from TRBV29-1 and TRBJ2-1, with 10 bases that match TRBD2. This CDR3 region has 14 residues. V lost 4 bases and J lost 4; bases outside the gene matches: 4. From germline, CDR1 is SQVTM and CDR2 ANQGSEA. The CDR3 DNA sequence: TGCAGCGTTGGGACTAGCGGAATATACAATGAGCAGTTCTTC. The encoded protein is CSVGTSGIYNEQFF.